The rows below give T cell receptor beta chains drawn from one sample of a study of technical replicates of blood from a handful of donors. This table comes from immunoSEQ multiplex PCR, and its TCRdb copy is limited to in-frame clones, with some not included. The sample lists about 6,900 clones, 90% to 96% occurring once. Sequencing was performed on PBMCs. Receptors originate from a human donor in good health. The CDR3 runs from the conserved cysteine through the conserved F or W. D genes are given only for firm matches. Expanded clones are given a class, and other clones once, few, many or no size at all.

j_call: TRBJ1-2; d_call: NA; clone_size: NA; v_call: TRBV6-1; cdr3_nt: TGTGCCAGCAGTGAAGCTTGGGGGGAGGCTAACTATGGCTACACCTTC; cdr3_aa: CASSEAWGEANYGYTF
j_call: TRBJ2-3; d_call: TRBD2; clone_size: NA; v_call: TRBV5-6; cdr3_nt: TGTGCCAGCAGTTTCGCCCAAGGACTAGCGGGAGGGGGCGATACGCAGTATTTT; cdr3_aa: CASSFAQGLAGGGDTQYF
j_call: TRBJ2-2; d_call: TRBD1; clone_size: NA; v_call: TRBV5-1; cdr3_nt: TGCGCCAGCAGCTTGGGGGACAGTGGCCCCGGGGAGCTGTTTTTT; cdr3_aa: CASSLGDSGPGELFF
j_call: TRBJ2-7; d_call: NA; clone_size: NA; v_call: TRBV30; cdr3_nt: TGTGCCTGGAGTCTAACCTACGAGCAGTACTTC; cdr3_aa: CAWSLTYEQYF
j_call: TRBJ1-5; d_call: NA; clone_size: NA; v_call: TRBV28; cdr3_nt: TGTGCCAGCAGTCTTGATCAGCCCCAGCATTTT; cdr3_aa: CASSLDQPQHF
j_call: TRBJ1-2; d_call: NA; clone_size: NA; v_call: TRBV27; cdr3_nt: TGTGCCAGCAGTTTACCCGGAGGTGGTGGAGGCTACACCTTC; cdr3_aa: CASSLPGGGGGYTF
j_call: TRBJ2-1; d_call: NA; clone_size: NA; v_call: TRBV5-4; cdr3_nt: TGTGCCAGCAGCTTGGAACAGGGAAGCGATGAGCAGTTCTTC; cdr3_aa: CASSLEQGSDEQFF
j_call: TRBJ2-5; d_call: TRBD2; clone_size: NA; v_call: TRBV7-3; cdr3_nt: TGTGCCAGCAGCCTTGGGACTAGCGGGAGCATGGAGACCCAGTACTTC; cdr3_aa: CASSLGTSGSMETQYF
j_call: TRBJ1-3; d_call: NA; clone_size: once; v_call: TRBV6-4; cdr3_nt: TGTGCCAGCAGTAAGAAACCCACAGGGTCTGGAAACACCATATATTTT; cdr3_aa: CASSKKPTGSGNTIYF
j_call: TRBJ2-7; d_call: TRBD2; clone_size: NA; v_call: TRBV19; cdr3_nt: TGTGCCAGTAGTCCTGCTAGCGGACGGGCCTACGAGCAGTACTTC; cdr3_aa: CASSPASGRAYEQYF
j_call: TRBJ2-7; d_call: TRBD2; clone_size: NA; v_call: TRBV11-2; cdr3_nt: TGTGCCAGCAGCTGGACTAGCACGGGGGACGAGCAGTACTTC; cdr3_aa: CASSWTSTGDEQYF
j_call: TRBJ2-7; d_call: TRBD2; clone_size: NA; v_call: TRBV30; cdr3_nt: TGTGCCTGGAACCTGGGACTAGCGGGTACCTACGAGCAGTACTTC; cdr3_aa: CAWNLGLAGTYEQYF
j_call: TRBJ2-1; d_call: TRBD1; clone_size: NA; v_call: TRBV14; cdr3_nt: TGTGCCAGCAGCCAAGAACAGGACAGGGGGACGGATGAGCAGTTCTTC; cdr3_aa: CASSQEQDRGTDEQFF
j_call: TRBJ1-5; d_call: NA; clone_size: NA; v_call: TRBV27; cdr3_nt: TGTGCCAGCAGACCCCAGGGCCTAAATTCCCCCCAGCATTTT; cdr3_aa: CASRPQGLNSPQHF
j_call: TRBJ2-3; d_call: TRBD1; clone_size: NA; v_call: TRBV28; cdr3_nt: TGTGCCAGCAGTTTACGGACAGGGGGCCCAGATACGCAGTATTTT; cdr3_aa: CASSLRTGGPDTQYF
j_call: TRBJ2-7; d_call: NA; clone_size: NA; v_call: TRBV21-1; cdr3_nt: TGTGCCAGCAGCAAAAAGACAGGGGGCGAGCAGTACTTC; cdr3_aa: CASSKKTGGEQYF
j_call: TRBJ1-2; d_call: TRBD1; clone_size: NA; v_call: TRBV9; cdr3_nt: TGTGCCAGCAGCGTGGACAGGGGGAGACGCGGTGGCTACACCTTC; cdr3_aa: CASSVDRGRRGGYTF
j_call: TRBJ1-1; d_call: NA; clone_size: few; v_call: TRBV10-1; cdr3_nt: TGCGCCAGCAGTGAACGTCAGGGGCTGAACACTGAAGCTTTCTTT; cdr3_aa: CASSERQGLNTEAFF
j_call: TRBJ2-7; d_call: TRBD1; clone_size: NA; v_call: TRBV7-8; cdr3_nt: TGTGCCAGCAGCTTAGGAGCCAGAGGGGGCGCGATCTACGAGCAGTACTTC; cdr3_aa: CASSLGARGGAIYEQYF
j_call: TRBJ2-1; d_call: NA; clone_size: NA; v_call: TRBV11-3; cdr3_nt: TGTGCCAGCAGCTTAAGACAGGGAGGTGAGCAGTTCTTC; cdr3_aa: CASSLRQGGEQFF
j_call: TRBJ1-2; d_call: NA; clone_size: NA; v_call: TRBV5-4; cdr3_nt: TGTGCCAGCAGCCTGTCGGGCGGGGCTGGCTACACCTTC; cdr3_aa: CASSLSGGAGYTF
j_call: TRBJ1-1; d_call: NA; clone_size: NA; v_call: TRBV27; cdr3_nt: TGTGCCAGCAGTTTTCAAGACAGAACTGAAGCTTTCTTT; cdr3_aa: CASSFQDRTEAFF
j_call: TRBJ2-7; d_call: NA; clone_size: NA; v_call: TRBV11-2; cdr3_nt: TGTGCCAGCAGCTTAGTTCCACTAACCCCTCAGGGAGAGCAGTACTTC; cdr3_aa: CASSLVPLTPQGEQYF
j_call: TRBJ2-1; d_call: NA; clone_size: NA; v_call: TRBV29-1; cdr3_nt: TGCAGCTCGGGGGGCGGAGAATACAATGAGCAGTTCTTC; cdr3_aa: CSSGGGEYNEQFF
j_call: TRBJ2-2; d_call: NA; clone_size: NA; v_call: TRBV14; cdr3_nt: TGTGCCAGCAGCCGAATACATAACACCGGGGAGCTGTTTTTT; cdr3_aa: CASSRIHNTGELFF
j_call: TRBJ2-7; d_call: NA; clone_size: NA; v_call: TRBV6-6; cdr3_nt: TGTGCCAGCAGTTACAACCGCCTGCCGGAGGGCCTCGAGCAGTACTTC; cdr3_aa: CASSYNRLPEGLEQYF
j_call: TRBJ2-1; d_call: NA; clone_size: NA; v_call: TRBV7-7; cdr3_nt: TGTGCCAGCAGCCCCGGGACAAGTCCCAATGAGCAGTTCTTC; cdr3_aa: CASSPGTSPNEQFF
j_call: TRBJ1-1; d_call: NA; clone_size: NA; v_call: TRBV5-1; cdr3_nt: TGCGCCAGCAGCTTGTTAGGACAGCTAAACCTTGAAGCTTTCTTT; cdr3_aa: CASSLLGQLNLEAFF
j_call: TRBJ2-7; d_call: TRBD1; clone_size: NA; v_call: TRBV6-4; cdr3_nt: TGTGCCAGCAGTACCGGACAGGGGAGCTACGAGCAGTACTTC; cdr3_aa: CASSTGQGSYEQYF
j_call: TRBJ2-2; d_call: NA; clone_size: NA; v_call: TRBV28; cdr3_nt: TGTGCCAGCAGTTTAAGCTGGACCGGGGAGCTGTTTTTT; cdr3_aa: CASSLSWTGELFF
j_call: TRBJ2-7; d_call: NA; clone_size: once; v_call: TRBV28; cdr3_nt: TGTGCCAGCAGTTTCAATAGCGAGCAGTACTTC; cdr3_aa: CASSFNSEQYF
j_call: TRBJ2-7; d_call: TRBD2; clone_size: NA; v_call: TRBV27; cdr3_nt: TGTGCCAGCAGTTTCCGGGGGGGGACTCTCACCAATAGGGCCTACGAGCAGTACTTC; cdr3_aa: CASSFRGGTLTNRAYEQYF
j_call: TRBJ2-5; d_call: TRBD1; clone_size: NA; v_call: TRBV5-1; cdr3_nt: TGCGCCAGCAGCCCGACGGACAGGGATTTGGAGACCCAGTACTTC; cdr3_aa: CASSPTDRDLETQYF
j_call: TRBJ2-1; d_call: NA; clone_size: NA; v_call: TRBV21-1; cdr3_nt: NA; cdr3_aa: CASWAGGSRNEQFF
j_call: TRBJ2-5; d_call: NA; clone_size: NA; v_call: TRBV7-9; cdr3_nt: TGTGCCAGCAGCTCCTCAAGGGGTCTCGAGTGGAAGACCCAGTACTTC; cdr3_aa: CASSSSRGLEWKTQYF
j_call: TRBJ2-1; d_call: NA; clone_size: NA; v_call: TRBV5-1; cdr3_nt: TGCGCCAGCAGCCCTGAAACGACTAGGACCTACAATGAGCAGTTCTTC; cdr3_aa: CASSPETTRTYNEQFF
j_call: TRBJ2-5; d_call: TRBD1; clone_size: NA; v_call: TRBV7-6; cdr3_nt: TGTGCCAGCAGCCAGGGGACAGGGGTTCAAGAGACCCAGTACTTC; cdr3_aa: CASSQGTGVQETQYF
j_call: TRBJ2-7; d_call: TRBD2; clone_size: NA; v_call: TRBV5-1; cdr3_nt: TGCGCCAGCAGCTTGGCCGGGGTAGCGGGGGAGCAGTACTTC; cdr3_aa: CASSLAGVAGEQYF
j_call: TRBJ2-5; d_call: NA; clone_size: NA; v_call: TRBV7-2; cdr3_nt: TGTGCCAGCAGCTCCGTGGCCATCCAAGAGACCCAGTACTTC; cdr3_aa: CASSSVAIQETQYF
j_call: TRBJ2-7; d_call: TRBD2; clone_size: NA; v_call: TRBV19; cdr3_nt: TGTGCCAGTAGTATAGGTACTAGCGGCCAGAGCTCCTACGAGCAGTACTTC; cdr3_aa: CASSIGTSGQSSYEQYF
j_call: TRBJ2-3; d_call: NA; clone_size: NA; v_call: TRBV10-1; cdr3_nt: TGCGCCAGCAGGGCCAACGCGGGCACAGATACGCAGTATTTT; cdr3_aa: CASRANAGTDTQYF
j_call: TRBJ2-7; d_call: TRBD2; clone_size: NA; v_call: TRBV19; cdr3_nt: TGTGCCAGTAGTATTTCCAGCGGGGCGTCCTACGAGCAGTACTTC; cdr3_aa: CASSISSGASYEQYF
j_call: TRBJ2-1; d_call: TRBD2; clone_size: once; v_call: TRBV30; cdr3_nt: TGTGCCTATTGGTCGGGACTATTAAGTGGGAATGAGCAGTTCTTC; cdr3_aa: CAYWSGLLSGNEQFF
j_call: TRBJ2-2; d_call: TRBD2; clone_size: once; v_call: TRBV15; cdr3_nt: TGTGCCACCAGCAGAACCTCCGGGACTACGGGGTCCGGGGAGCTGTTTTTT; cdr3_aa: CATSRTSGTTGSGELFF
j_call: TRBJ2-5; d_call: NA; clone_size: NA; v_call: TRBV2; cdr3_nt: TGTGCCAGCAGGCAGGGACAAGAGACCCAGTACTTC; cdr3_aa: CASRQGQETQYF
j_call: TRBJ2-1; d_call: NA; clone_size: NA; v_call: TRBV15; cdr3_nt: TGTGCCACCAGCAGAGACCCAGGGTTTGGTTACAATGAGCAGTTCTTC; cdr3_aa: CATSRDPGFGYNEQFF
j_call: TRBJ2-5; d_call: NA; clone_size: once; v_call: TRBV7-7; cdr3_nt: TGTGCCAGCAGAGGGCTAGCAGAGACCCAGTACTTC; cdr3_aa: CASRGLAETQYF